Each of the 23 T cell receptor beta chains below was sequenced from the same sample in a study of T cell changes during pregnancy in multiple sclerosis. Profiling relied on immunoSEQ multiplex PCR, and the TCRdb table lists in-frame clones only, not all of them. Here the sample spans approximately 43,000 clones, roughly 80% being singletons. Sequencing used CD4+ T cells from peripheral blood mononuclear cells, obtained before pregnancy. These TCRs come from a female donor with multiple sclerosis, enrolled in a pregnancy study.

The chain uses TRBV29-1 and TRBJ2-5; possibly TRBD1 for D (6 bases). Trimming cost V 7 bases and J 5 bases, with 17 bases left between them. The CDR3 spans 13 residues. Germline CDR1 SQVTM, CDR2 ANQGSEA. CDR3 loop: CSASGAAGETQYF. CDR3 nucleotides: TGCAGCGCATCAGGGGCGGCGGGCGAGACCCAGTACTTC.

CDR3 region: CASSSGLAYEQYF. The CDR3 coding sequence is TGTGCCAGCAGCTCGGGACTTGCCTACGAGCAGTACTTC. The chain recombines TRBV5-6 with TRBJ2-7, with TRBD2 as a possible D gene (6 bases). V was clipped by 3 bases and J by 2 bases, with 9 bases between them. This CDR3 contains 13 residues. CDR1 and CDR2 from the germline V gene are SGHDT and YYEEEE.

The V call is TRBV19, the J call TRBJ1-1, with D tentatively TRBD1 (5 bases). Germline V gene sequence: CDR1 LNHDA, CDR2 SQIVND (reference sequence). The CDR3 is 15 amino acids. V lost 5 bases and J 4 bases, leaving 17 bases between the germline ends. The CDR3 nucleotides are TGTGCCAGTAGTTTAGGGACCGGAGGTACCACTGAAGCTTTCTTT. It is translated as CASSLGTGGTTEAFF.

DNA of the CDR3: TGTGCCATCAGTGGAGGGTACCAAGAGACCCAGTACTTC. It yields the protein CAISGGYQETQYF. The chain couples TRBV10-3 to TRBJ2-5; D possibly corresponds to TRBD2 (5 bases). Trimming took off 4 bases at V and 0 bases at J, with 6 bases between the two ends. Germline V gene lookup returns CDR1 ENHRY and CDR2 SYGVKD. The CDR3 runs 13 residues.

V and J are TRBV7-2 and TRBJ2-5; D perhaps matches TRBD2 (5 bases). Trimming took off 2 bases at V and 3 bases at J, with 13 bases between the two ends. Germline V gene lookup returns CDR1 SGHTA and CDR2 FQGNSA. The CDR3 consists of 15 residues. CDR3 sequence (DNA): TGTGCCAGCAGCTTAACGTTGGTGGGAGAAGAGACCCAGTACTTC. Its translation: CASSLTLVGEETQYF.

A word on this clone: This sample also contains other DNA sequences that code for the same CDR3. The V call is TRBV14, the J call TRBJ1-1; TRBD1 aligns across 9 bases. The germline CDR1 and CDR2 sequences are SGHDN and FVKESK. The CDR3 has 14 residues. Trimming cost V 2 bases and J 4 bases; bases outside gene matches: 2. The CDR3, as DNA: TGTGCCAGCAGCCAACAGACAGGGGGCACTGAAGCTTTCTTT. Translating it yields CASSQQTGGTEAFF.

This chain connects TRBV7-8 to TRBJ1-3; D is undetermined. Germline V gene sequence: CDR1 SGHVS, CDR2 FQNEAQ. This CDR3 is 17 amino acids long. Trimming stripped 5 bases from V and 4 bases from J, with 21 bases between. For the CDR3, the DNA is TGTGCCAGCAGCCCTACTAATTGGACTACCCGAGGAAACACCATATATTTT. Translation: CASSPTNWTTRGNTIYF.

The V gene is TRBV5-6, the J gene TRBJ1-2; D gene ambiguous. The V end was cut by 2 bases, the J end by 7 bases, with 12 bases between. The germline CDR1 and CDR2 sequences are SGHDT and YYEEEE. The CDR3 length is 13 residues. The CDR3 region has the DNA TGTGCCAGCAGCTTCGAACAGATCTTTGGCTACACCTTC. Translation gives CASSFEQIFGYTF.

The gene calls are TRBV5-1 and TRBJ1-2; 12 positions agree with TRBD1. Germline CDR1 reads SGHRS; CDR2 reads YFSETQ. This CDR3 has 15 residues. V lost 4 bases, J lost 8 bases, and 9 bases stayed unmatched. The CDR3 DNA is TGCGCCAGCAGCCTGGGACAGGGGGCGCAGGGGGGCTACACCTTC. This translates into CASSLGQGAQGGYTF.

The chain is built from TRBV5-1 and TRBJ1-4; 7 bases fit TRBD1. V trimming: 3 bases; J trimming: 8 bases; junction bases outside the gene matches: 7. This CDR3 comprises 14 residues. The germline CDR1 and CDR2 sequences are SGHRS and YFSETQ. The CDR3, as DNA: TGCGCCAGCAGCTCGGGACAGCAAGAGGAAAAACTGTTTTTT. Amino acids: CASSSGQQEEKLFF.

The chain combines TRBV6-5 with TRBJ1-2, with 10 positions matching TRBD1. This CDR3 spans 15 amino acids. Losses at the gene ends were 6 bases for V and 2 bases for J; bases not matched to a gene: 6. The germline gives CDR1 MNHEY, CDR2 SVGAGI. The CDR3 DNA follows: TGTGCCAGCAGGGCCGAGGGACAGGGGAACTATGGCTACACCTTC. Translation: CASRAEGQGNYGYTF.

The rearrangement joins TRBV7-2 to TRBJ1-2, with D maybe TRBD1 (5 bases). This CDR3 has 13 amino acids. The germline V and J ends were trimmed by 6 bases and 2 bases, with 10 bases remaining between them. Germline V CDR1 and CDR2: SGHTA, FQGNSA. In nucleotides, the CDR3 is TGTGCCAGCAGATCGACAGACAACTATGGCTACACCTTC. Its translation is CASRSTDNYGYTF.

This sequence joins TRBV11-2 and TRBJ2-5, with 7 bases aligning to TRBD2. The DNA end favors TRBJ2-7, so the J call may be wrong. CDR3 length equals 13 residues. Per germline, CDR1 SGHAT and CDR2 FQNNGV. CDR3 residues: CASGRAITYEQYF. Here the CDR3 DNA reads TGTGCCAGCGGGAGGGCCATAACCTACGAGCAGTACTTC.

This sequence joins TRBV11-1 and TRBJ1-6; a weak D match, TRBD1 (6 bases). Trimming stripped 2 bases from V and 9 bases from J, with 14 bases between. The CDR3 has 15 residues. Germline CDR1 is SGHAT and CDR2 is FQDESV (reference sequence). The CDR3 nucleotides read TGTGCCAGCAGCTTAACGGTACAGGGAACTTCACCCCTCCACTTT. Residues: CASSLTVQGTSPLHF.

The gene calls are TRBV7-2 and TRBJ2-7, with D tentatively TRBD2 (6 bases). The V and J ends lost 3 bases and 5 bases respectively, with 14 bases between them. The length of the CDR3 is 14 residues. Germline CDR1 reads SGHTA; CDR2 reads FQGNSA. CDR3 sequence reads: CASSFGTLVHEQYF. CDR3 nucleotide sequence: TGTGCCAGCAGCTTCGGGACTTTAGTCCACGAGCAGTACTTC.

This clone has only one observation. The genes are TRBV4-2 and TRBJ2-3; a possible D gene is TRBD2 (6 bases). V lost 4 bases to trimming and J lost 4 bases, with 15 bases between them. This CDR3 is 15 amino acids long. From germline, CDR1 is LGHNA and CDR2 YNFKEQ. The CDR3 coding sequence is TGTGCCAGCAGCCCCTCGGGGGTTCGGGCAGATACGCAGTATTTT. As protein: CASSPSGVRADTQYF.

The chain has TRBV7-9 and TRBJ1-1; D remains unclear. This CDR3 contains 12 residues. Germline CDR1 and CDR2: SEHNR and FQNEAQ (reference sequence). V was cut by 3 bases and J by 3 bases, with 5 bases left in between. CDR3 amino acids: CASSFRDTEAFF. The CDR3 DNA sequence: TGTGCCAGCAGCTTTCGGGACACTGAAGCTTTCTTT.

In its sample, this clone was seen a few times. CDR3 amino acids: CASSLYGGEAGENAYEQYF. The DNA of the CDR3 is TGTGCCAGCAGCTTATATGGGGGGGAGGCAGGGGAGAACGCCTACGAGCAGTACTTC. The chain recombines TRBV7-8 with TRBJ2-7; a possible D gene is TRBD2 (7 bases). Germline lookup yields CDR1 SGHVS and CDR2 FQNEAQ. CDR3 length: 19 amino acids. With 2 bases removed from V and 2 bases from J, the gap between germline ends came to 25 bases. The full variable domain, with the rest looked up from reference TRBV7-8 and TRBJ2-7, is GAGVSQSPRYKVAKRGQDVALRCDPISGHVSLFWYQQALGQGPEFLTYFQNEAQLDKSGLPSDRFFAERPEGSVSTLKIQRTQQEDSAVYLCASSLYGGEAGENAYEQYFGPGTRLTVT.

The table lists this clone with a count of one. This rearrangement joins TRBV6-1 to TRBJ1-4; no firm D call. Germline V gives CDR1 MNHNS, CDR2 SASEGT. V shed 6 bases and J shed 3 bases, with 14 bases lying between them. The CDR3 loop spans 15 amino acids. CDR3 DNA sequence: TGTGCCAGCAGCCCCAGATGGGCAGCTAATGAAAAACTGTTTTTT. Protein sequence: CASSPRWAANEKLFF.

This clone showed up just once. DNA of the CDR3: TGCGCCAGCAGTCACCGGCCGAACGGAGGCCAGAACACTGAAGCTTTCTTT. It is translated as CASSHRPNGGQNTEAFF. V and J are TRBV23-1 and TRBJ1-1; D uncertain. TRBV23-1 is an open reading frame whose function is uncertain. CDR3 length: 17 amino acids. Trimming removed 3 bases from V and 1 base from J, with 18 bases in between.

This clone showed up just once. The chain carries TRBV9 and TRBJ2-1, with TRBD2 matching over 11 bases. Germline V gives CDR1 SGDLS, CDR2 YYNGEE. With 2 bases clipped from V and 3 bases from J, the junction kept 4 bases outside the gene matches. The CDR3 loop spans 16 amino acids. CDR3: CASSVHTSGGYNEQFF. The DNA of the CDR3 is TGTGCCAGCAGCGTCCATACTAGCGGGGGCTACAATGAGCAGTTCTTC.

For this clone: One junction end does not reproduce the germline sequence, and a read error may be involved. This chain connects TRBV9 to TRBJ1-1; unclear D gene. This CDR3 spans 13 amino acids. Germline values: CDR1 SGDLS, CDR2 YYNGEE. The CDR3 DNA is TGTGCCAGCAGCGTAGATTCGTTGGCACCCAAATTATTT. As protein: CASSVDSLAPKLF.

In DNA, the CDR3 is TGTGCCAGCAGCCGTGACAGACTTTCGTCCCTCCACTTT. Translated, it gives CASSRDRLSSLHF. V usage is TRBV5-8 and J usage is TRBJ1-6; perhaps TRBD1 as D (5 bases). V was shortened by 4 bases and J by 14 bases, with 16 bases between the two germline ends. CDR1 is SGHTS, CDR2 YDEGEE, per germline. CDR3 length equals 13 residues. The complete variable domain, with remaining parts taken from reference TRBV5-8 and TRBJ1-6, reads EAGVTQSPTHLIKTRGQQATLRCSPISGHTSVYWYQQALGLGLQFLLWYDEGEERNRGNFPPRFSGRQFPNYSSELNVNALELEDSALYLCASSRDRLSSLHFGNGTRLTVT.